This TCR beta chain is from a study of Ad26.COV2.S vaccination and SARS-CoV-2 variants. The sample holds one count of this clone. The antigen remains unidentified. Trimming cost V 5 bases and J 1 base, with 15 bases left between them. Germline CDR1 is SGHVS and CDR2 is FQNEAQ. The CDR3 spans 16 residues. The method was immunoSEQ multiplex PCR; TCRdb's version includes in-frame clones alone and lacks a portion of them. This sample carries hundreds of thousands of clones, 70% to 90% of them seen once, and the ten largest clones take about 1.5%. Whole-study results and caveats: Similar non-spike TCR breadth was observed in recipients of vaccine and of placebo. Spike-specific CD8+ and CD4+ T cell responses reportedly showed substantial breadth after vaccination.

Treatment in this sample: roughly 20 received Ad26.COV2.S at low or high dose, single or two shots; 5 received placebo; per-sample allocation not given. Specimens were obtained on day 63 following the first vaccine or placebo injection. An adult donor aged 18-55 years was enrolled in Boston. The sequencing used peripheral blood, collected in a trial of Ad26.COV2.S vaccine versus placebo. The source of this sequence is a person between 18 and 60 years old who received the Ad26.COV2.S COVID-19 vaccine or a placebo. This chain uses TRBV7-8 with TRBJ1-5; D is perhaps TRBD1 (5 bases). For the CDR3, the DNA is TGTGCCAGCAGCGCCGCTGGGGGGGGAAGCAATCAGCCCCAGCATTTT. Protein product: CASSAAGGGSNQPQHF.